This TCR beta chain was documented in a study of metastatic and nonmetastatic thyroid tumors. On the study more broadly: It was across blood and tumor or nodule tissue from malignant and benign thyroid patients that repertoires were compared.

In the original analysis: Researchers built a distant-metastasis classifier for papillary thyroid cancer that drew on CDR3 differences across clinicopathological groups. MiXCR was used by TCRdb to re-call the PCR reads. V and J calls and clone size were set by TCRdb, not the authors. The sample has around 20,000 clones; 31% are singletons. Germline V lookup: CDR1 SGDLS, CDR2 YYNGEE. The CDR3 consists of 15 residues. V was cut by 2 bases and J by 0 bases, with 9 bases left in between. Thyroid surgery had not been preceded by any treatment in any patient. Sequences were obtained from blood. V and J are TRBV9 and TRBJ1-3; D gene unclear. This clonotype was sampled from a female donor with papillary thyroid cancer or a benign thyroid nodule (not recorded which). Some clones in this sample may be carry-over from other donors' samples. This CDR3 is CASSVWGDSGNTIYF. In DNA, the CDR3 is TGTGCCAGCAGCGTGTGGGGAGACTCTGGAAACACCATATATTTT.